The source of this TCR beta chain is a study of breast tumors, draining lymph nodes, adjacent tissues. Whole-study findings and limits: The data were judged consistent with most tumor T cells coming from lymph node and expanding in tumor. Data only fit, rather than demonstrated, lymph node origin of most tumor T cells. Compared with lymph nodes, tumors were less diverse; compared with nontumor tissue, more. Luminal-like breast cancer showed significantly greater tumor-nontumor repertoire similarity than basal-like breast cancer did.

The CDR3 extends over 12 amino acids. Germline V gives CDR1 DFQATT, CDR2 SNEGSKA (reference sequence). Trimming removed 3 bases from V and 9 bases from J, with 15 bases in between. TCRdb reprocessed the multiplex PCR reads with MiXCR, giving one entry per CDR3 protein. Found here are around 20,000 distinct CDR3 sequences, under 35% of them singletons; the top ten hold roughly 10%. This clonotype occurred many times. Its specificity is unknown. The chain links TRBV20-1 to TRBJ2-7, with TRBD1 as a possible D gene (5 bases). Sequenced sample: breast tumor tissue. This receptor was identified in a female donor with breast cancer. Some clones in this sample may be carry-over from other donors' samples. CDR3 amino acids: CSARDKARGQYF. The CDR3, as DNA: TGCAGTGCTAGGGACAAAGCACGCGGGCAGTACTTC.